The present TCR beta chain was sequenced within a study of prognosis after radiotherapy for stage I lung cancer. Findings and limits, study-wide: Unique TCR clones declined after stereotactic body radiation therapy, from a median roughly 9,900 to 7,200.

The study amplified the TCR beta CDR3 region from genomic DNA. This amplification was carried out by two rounds of multiplex PCR. The first PCR round targeted every TRBV and TRBJ gene with specific primers. TCRdb itself ran the multiplex PCR reads through MiXCR, one entry per CDR3 protein. The sample yields approximately 35,000 distinct CDR3 sequences, about 32% seen once. V lost 1 base to trimming and J lost 6 bases, with 13 bases between them. The CDR3 runs 14 residues. CDR1 and CDR2 (germline): SGHTA, FQGNSA. This clonotype was found many times. Its antigen is undetermined. The V gene is TRBV7-2, the J gene TRBJ2-7; possible D gene TRBD1, 6 bases. Sequenced here: PBMCs, sampled before or after stereotactic body radiation therapy (not recorded which). The receptor comes from a donor of 50 years or more with non-small cell lung cancer. CDR3 loop: CASSLGTERSEQYF. As DNA, the CDR3 is TGTGCCAGCAGCTTAGGGACAGAACGTAGCGAGCAGTACTTC.